The next 14 T cell receptor beta chains were all read from a single sample in a study of blood T cells in healthy people across ages. Combining a sample-barcoded 5' primer with a J-beta primer mix, a second PCR ran for roughly 7 to 12 cycles. TCRdb itself ran the 5' RACE reads through MiXCR, one entry per CDR3 protein. The data contain approximately 290,000 distinct CDR3 sequences, 25% to 30% of them singletons. What was sequenced was blood. The origin of the receptors is a woman in her sixties or seventies in good health.

This clonotype appeared a few times. The gene calls are TRBV19 and TRBJ2-7, with D perhaps TRBD1 or TRBD2 (5 bases each). Trimming took off 4 bases at V and 0 bases at J, with 13 bases between the two ends. Germline V gene sequence: CDR1 LNHDA, CDR2 SQIVND (reference sequence). CDR3 length: 15 amino acids. CDR3 loop: CASSTGTDSSYEQYF. The CDR3 DNA reads as TGTGCCAGTAGTACCGGGACCGACAGCTCCTACGAGCAGTACTTC.

This chain joins TRBV6-5 and TRBJ1-5, with 7 bases lining up with TRBD1. The CDR3 loop spans 15 amino acids. Germline lookup yields CDR1 MNHEY and CDR2 SVGAGI. The trim removed 6 bases at V and 4 bases at J, leaving 9 bases unmatched. The CDR3 region has the DNA TGTGCCAGCAGACACAGGGGTGTAGGAAATCAGCCCCAGCATTTT. Its translation: CASRHRGVGNQPQHF.

In its sample, this clonotype was seen a few times. The gene calls are TRBV24-1 and TRBJ1-5; TRBD1 agrees at 11 bases. Germline trimming cut 4 bases from V and 5 bases from J; bases unmatched to any gene: 6. This CDR3 is built from 16 residues. The germline CDR1 and CDR2 sequences are KGHDR and SFDVKD. The CDR3, as DNA: TGTGCCACCAGTGACGCGGGACAGGGGGATCATCAGCCCCAGCATTTT. Encoded protein: CATSDAGQGDHQPQHF.

This clonotype was seen more than once but under ten times. J is TRBJ2-5 and V is TRBV28; D gene ambiguous. The CDR3 has 15 residues. Deletions cut 4 bases from V and 6 bases from J, with 18 bases between. CDR1 and CDR2 (germline): MDHEN, SYDVKM. CDR3 residues: CASSSGSRQHKTQYF. CDR3 DNA: TGTGCCAGCAGTTCTGGTTCCCGGCAGCACAAGACCCAGTACTTC.

The genes are TRBV27 and TRBJ2-7; TRBD2 is a possible D gene (6 bases). Germline CDR1 reads MNHEY; CDR2 reads SMNVEV (reference sequence). This CDR3 region has 17 residues. V was cut by 3 bases and J by 7 bases, with 25 bases left in between. CDR3: CASSFVRQGGRPGEQYF. The CDR3 DNA sequence: TGTGCCAGCAGTTTCGTACGGCAGGGAGGAAGGCCTGGGGAGCAGTACTTC.

The V call is TRBV11-2, the J call TRBJ2-5; D might be TRBD2 (5 bases). In germline, CDR1 is SGHAT, CDR2 FQNNGV. The V and J ends lost 1 base and 5 bases respectively, with 14 bases between them. The CDR3 totals 15 residues. CDR3: CASSLGTVGSETQYF. CDR3 nucleotides: TGTGCCAGCAGCTTAGGGACTGTGGGTTCCGAGACCCAGTACTTC.

The rearrangement joins TRBV2 to TRBJ1-3; 10 nucleotides match TRBD1. V lost 8 bases to trimming and J lost 3 bases; unmatched junction nucleotides: 1. Germline values: CDR1 SNHLY, CDR2 FYNNEI. CDR3 length: 13 amino acids. CDR3 in DNA: TGTGCCAGCGGGACAGGGGTTGGAAACACCATATATTTT. Encoded protein: CASGTGVGNTIYF.

This clonotype has a handful of counts. The V and J genes are TRBV12-3 or TRBV12-4 and TRBJ1-2; D not resolved. V lost 6 bases, J lost 4 bases, and 15 bases lay in between. This CDR3 comprises 14 residues. CDR3 loop: CASSNEKAGYGYTF. CDR3 nucleotide sequence: TGTGCCAGCAGCAACGAGAAAGCGGGCTATGGCTACACCTTC.

This clonotype appeared a few times. The CDR3 protein is CSARLAGPYEQYF. CDR3 nucleotide sequence: TGCAGTGCTAGACTAGCGGGACCCTACGAGCAGTACTTC. The chain is built from TRBV20-1 and TRBJ2-7, with 9 bases lining up with TRBD2. There are 13 residues in the CDR3. After removal of 2 bases from V and 2 bases from J, the junction contained 1 base not matched to a gene. In germline, CDR1 is DFQATT, CDR2 SNEGSKA (reference sequence).

The J gene is TRBJ1-2, the V gene TRBV12-3 or TRBV12-4; D unresolved. CDR3 length: 12 amino acids. V lost 6 bases and J 4 bases, leaving 9 bases between the germline ends. The CDR3 DNA is TGTGCCAGCAGCCCCGACGGCTATGGCTACACCTTC. Its translation is CASSPDGYGYTF.

This clonotype has a single count. The chain has TRBV12-3 or TRBV12-4 and TRBJ1-1; possibly TRBD1 for D (6 bases). This CDR3 is built from 14 residues. Trimming removed 8 bases from V and 3 bases from J, with 16 bases in between. The CDR3 nucleotides read TGTGCCAGCGGTTGGAGGGGGGCCTACACTGAAGCTTTCTTT. Protein: CASGWRGAYTEAFF.

This clonotype was detected a few times. V gene TRBV20-1 combines with J gene TRBJ2-5; possibly TRBD2 for D (5 bases). The last part of the DNA fits TRBJ2-7 better; the J call may be wrong. The CDR3 is 14 residues long. Germline V gene lookup returns CDR1 DFQATT and CDR2 SNEGSKA (reference sequence). This CDR3 is CSARDQERNYEQYF. The CDR3 DNA reads as TGCAGTGCTAGAGATCAAGAGCGGAATTACGAGCAGTACTTC.

A few counts support this clonotype. CDR3 DNA: TGTGCCAGCAGCCTTCGGGACAAACAAGAGACCCAGTACTTC. Translating gives CASSLRDKQETQYF. The V and J genes are TRBV7-2 and TRBJ2-7; TRBD1 is a possible D gene (6 bases). The end of the DNA aligns better with TRBJ2-5, so the J call may be wrong. CDR3 length equals 14 residues. Germline V gene sequence: CDR1 SGHTA, CDR2 FQGNSA.

This clonotype turned up a few times. The chain joins TRBV11-2 to TRBJ2-7, with TRBD2 as a possible D gene (6 bases). V lost 0 bases, J lost 2 bases, and 11 bases lay in between. This CDR3 is 15 amino acids long. Germline assignment: CDR1 SGHAT and CDR2 FQNNGV. The CDR3 here is CASSLEGRLAYEQYF. In DNA form, the CDR3 reads TGTGCCAGCAGCTTAGAGGGCAGACTAGCCTACGAGCAGTACTTC.